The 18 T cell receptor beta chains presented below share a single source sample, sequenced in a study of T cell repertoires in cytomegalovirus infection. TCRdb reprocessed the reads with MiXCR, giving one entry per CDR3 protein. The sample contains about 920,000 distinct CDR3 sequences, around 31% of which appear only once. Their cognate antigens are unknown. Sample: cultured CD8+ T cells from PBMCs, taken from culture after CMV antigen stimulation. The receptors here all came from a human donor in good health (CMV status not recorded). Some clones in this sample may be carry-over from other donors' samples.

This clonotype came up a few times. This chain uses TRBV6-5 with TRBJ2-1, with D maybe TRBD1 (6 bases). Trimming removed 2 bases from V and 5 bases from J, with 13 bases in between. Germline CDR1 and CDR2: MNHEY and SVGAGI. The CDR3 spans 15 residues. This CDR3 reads CASSYNEGHNNEQFF. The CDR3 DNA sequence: TGTGCCAGCAGTTACAATGAGGGACACAACAATGAGCAGTTCTTC.

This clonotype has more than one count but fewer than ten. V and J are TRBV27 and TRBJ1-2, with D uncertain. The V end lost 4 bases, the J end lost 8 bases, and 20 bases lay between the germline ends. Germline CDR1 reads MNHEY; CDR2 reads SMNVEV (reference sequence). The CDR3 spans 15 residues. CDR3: CASSWVSTSKEGYTF. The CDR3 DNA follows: TGTGCCAGCAGTTGGGTCTCCACCTCCAAGGAGGGCTACACCTTC.

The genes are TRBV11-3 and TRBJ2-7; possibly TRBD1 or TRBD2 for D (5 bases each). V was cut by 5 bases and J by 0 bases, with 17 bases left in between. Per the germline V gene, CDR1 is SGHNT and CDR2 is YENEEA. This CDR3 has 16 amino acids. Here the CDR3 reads CASSVRDGESSYEQYF. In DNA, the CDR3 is TGTGCCAGCAGCGTAAGGGACGGTGAGAGCTCCTACGAGCAGTACTTC.

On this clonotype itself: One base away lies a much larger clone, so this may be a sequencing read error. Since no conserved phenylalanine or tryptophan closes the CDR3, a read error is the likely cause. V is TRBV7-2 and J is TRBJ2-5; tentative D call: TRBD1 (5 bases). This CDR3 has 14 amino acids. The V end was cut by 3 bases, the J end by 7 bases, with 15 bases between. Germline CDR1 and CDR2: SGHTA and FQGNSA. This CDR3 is CASSFSGPQGTQYI. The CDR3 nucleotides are TGTGCCAGCAGCTTTTCCGGTCCCCAGGGGACCCAGTACATC.

The CDR3 region is CASNPTSGGSDTQYF. In DNA, the CDR3 is TGTGCCAGCAACCCAACTAGCGGGGGGTCAGATACGCAGTATTTT. The chain links TRBV28 to TRBJ2-3, with 12 bases fitting TRBD2. The J segment lost 4 bases and the V segment lost 7 bases, leaving 6 bases of the junction unmatched. The length of the CDR3 is 15 residues. The V gene's germline CDR1 is MDHEN and CDR2 SYDVKM.

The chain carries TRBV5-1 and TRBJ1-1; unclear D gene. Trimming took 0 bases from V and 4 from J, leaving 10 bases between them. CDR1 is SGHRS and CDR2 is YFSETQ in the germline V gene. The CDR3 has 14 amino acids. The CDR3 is CASSLGPGVTEAFF. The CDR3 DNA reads TGCGCCAGCAGCTTGGGCCCCGGGGTCACTGAAGCTTTCTTT.

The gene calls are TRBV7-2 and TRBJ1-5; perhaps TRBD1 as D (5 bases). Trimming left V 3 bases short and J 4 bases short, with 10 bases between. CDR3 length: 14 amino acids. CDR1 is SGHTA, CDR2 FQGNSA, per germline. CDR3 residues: CASSFSWGNQPQHF. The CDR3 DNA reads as TGTGCCAGCAGCTTTAGTTGGGGGAATCAGCCCCAGCATTTT.

The CDR3 is CASSEEVGAGTGGLEQYF. As DNA, the CDR3 is TGTGCCAGCAGTGAAGAGGTAGGAGCCGGGACAGGGGGCTTGGAGCAGTACTTC. This sequence joins TRBV6-1 and TRBJ2-7; TRBD1 aligns across 12 bases. V was pared by 1 base and J by 7 bases, with 14 bases of the junction left unmatched. Germline-derived CDR1 and CDR2 are MNHNS and SASEGT. The CDR3 length is 18 residues.

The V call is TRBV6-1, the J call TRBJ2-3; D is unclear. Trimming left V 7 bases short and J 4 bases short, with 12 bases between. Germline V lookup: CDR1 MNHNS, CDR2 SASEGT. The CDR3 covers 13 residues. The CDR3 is CASTPSIADTQYF. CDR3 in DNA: TGTGCCAGCACTCCCTCGATAGCAGATACGCAGTATTTT.

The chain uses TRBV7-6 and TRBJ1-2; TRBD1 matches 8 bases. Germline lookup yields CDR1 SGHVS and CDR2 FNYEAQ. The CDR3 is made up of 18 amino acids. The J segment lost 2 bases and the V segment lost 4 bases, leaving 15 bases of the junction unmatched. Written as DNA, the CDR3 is TGTGCCAGCAGCTCCTCACCCCTCCGGCCAGGGGGCAACTATGGCTACACCTTC. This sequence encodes CASSSSPLRPGGNYGYTF.

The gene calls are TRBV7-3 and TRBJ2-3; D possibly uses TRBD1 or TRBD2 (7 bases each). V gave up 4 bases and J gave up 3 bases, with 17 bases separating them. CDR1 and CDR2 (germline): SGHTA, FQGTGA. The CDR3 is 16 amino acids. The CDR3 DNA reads TGTGCCAGCAGCTCCTCAGGGGGGGGCGGGACAGATACGCAGTATTTT. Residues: CASSSSGGGGTDTQYF.

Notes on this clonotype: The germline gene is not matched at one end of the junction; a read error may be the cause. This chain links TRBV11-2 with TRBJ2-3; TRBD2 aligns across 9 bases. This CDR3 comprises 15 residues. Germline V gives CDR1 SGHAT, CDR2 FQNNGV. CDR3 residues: CAGSTLAGWTDTQYF. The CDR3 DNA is TGTGCCGGCAGCACCCTAGCGGGGTGGACGGATACGCAGTATTTT.

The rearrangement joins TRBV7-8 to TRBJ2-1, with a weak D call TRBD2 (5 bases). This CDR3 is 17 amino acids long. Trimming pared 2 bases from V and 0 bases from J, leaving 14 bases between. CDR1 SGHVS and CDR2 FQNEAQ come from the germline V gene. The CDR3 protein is CASSLFGRGSSYNEQFF. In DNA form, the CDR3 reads TGTGCCAGCAGCTTATTCGGTCGGGGTAGCTCCTACAATGAGCAGTTCTTC.

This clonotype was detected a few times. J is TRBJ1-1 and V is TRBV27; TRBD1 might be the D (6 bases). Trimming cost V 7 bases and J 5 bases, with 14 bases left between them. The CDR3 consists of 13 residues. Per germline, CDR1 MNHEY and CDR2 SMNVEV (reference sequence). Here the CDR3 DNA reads TGTGCCAGCATCACACAGGGAGGAACTGAAGCTTTCTTT. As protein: CASITQGGTEAFF.

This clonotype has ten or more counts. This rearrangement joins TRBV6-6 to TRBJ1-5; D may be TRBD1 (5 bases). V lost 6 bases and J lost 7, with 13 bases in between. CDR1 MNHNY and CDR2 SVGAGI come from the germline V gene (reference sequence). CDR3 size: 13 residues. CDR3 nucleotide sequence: TGTGCCAGCAGCCCAGGGTATACGCAGCCCCAGCATTTT. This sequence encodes CASSPGYTQPQHF.

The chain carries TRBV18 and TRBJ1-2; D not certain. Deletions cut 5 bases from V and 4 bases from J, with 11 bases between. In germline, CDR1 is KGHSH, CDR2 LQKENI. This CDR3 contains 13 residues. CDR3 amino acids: CASSKEQIYGYTF. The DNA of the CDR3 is TGTGCCAGCTCAAAGGAGCAGATCTATGGCTACACCTTC.

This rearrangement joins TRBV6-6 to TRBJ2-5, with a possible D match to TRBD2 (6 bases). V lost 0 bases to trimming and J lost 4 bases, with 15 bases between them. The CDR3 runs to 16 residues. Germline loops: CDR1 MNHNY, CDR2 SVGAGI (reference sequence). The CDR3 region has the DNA TGTGCCAGCAGTTACTCAATGGGGGGAAGTGGAGAGACCCAGTACTTC. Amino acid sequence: CASSYSMGGSGETQYF.

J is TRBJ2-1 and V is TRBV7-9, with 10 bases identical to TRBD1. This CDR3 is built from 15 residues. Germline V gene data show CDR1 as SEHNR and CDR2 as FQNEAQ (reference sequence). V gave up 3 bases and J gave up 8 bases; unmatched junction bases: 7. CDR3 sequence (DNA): TGTGCCAGCAGCTTCGTGGGACAGGGGATTGATGAGCAGTTCTTC. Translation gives CASSFVGQGIDEQFF. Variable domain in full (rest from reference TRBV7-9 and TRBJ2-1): DTGVSQNPRHKITKRGQNVTFRCDPISEHNRLYWYRQTLGQGPEFLTYFQNEAQLEKSRLLSDRFSAERPKGSFSTLEIQRTEQGDSAMYLCASSFVGQGIDEQFFGPGTRLTVL.